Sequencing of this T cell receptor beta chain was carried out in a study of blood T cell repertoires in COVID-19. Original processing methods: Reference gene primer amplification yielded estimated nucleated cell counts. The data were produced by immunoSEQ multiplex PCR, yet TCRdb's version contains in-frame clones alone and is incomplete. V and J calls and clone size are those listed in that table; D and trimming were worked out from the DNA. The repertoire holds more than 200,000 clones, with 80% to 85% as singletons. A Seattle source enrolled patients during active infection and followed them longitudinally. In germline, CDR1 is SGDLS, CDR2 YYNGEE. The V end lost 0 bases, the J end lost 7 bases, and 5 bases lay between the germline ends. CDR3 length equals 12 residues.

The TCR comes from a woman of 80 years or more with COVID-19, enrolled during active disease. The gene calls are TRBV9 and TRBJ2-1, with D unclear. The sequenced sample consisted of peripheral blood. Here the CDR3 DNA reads TGTGCCAGCAGCGTAGGGCTGAATGAGCAGTTCTTC. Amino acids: CASSVGLNEQFF.